This is a list of T cell receptor beta chains from one sample in a study of blood T cell repertoires in COVID-19. Clones were read by immunoSEQ multiplex PCR, and TCRdb kept only the in-frame ones, dropping some. The sample lists around 270,000 clones; about 86% were seen once. The sequenced sample was peripheral blood. The receptors come from a person aged 65-85 years with COVID-19, enrolled during active disease. CDR3s include the opening cysteine and the closing phenylalanine or tryptophan. Each record gives: clone size, V gene, J gene, D gene, CDR3 DNA, CDR3 protein. The D gene is left open where the match is weak. Some rows mark clone size as missing; the rest say once, few, many or name a class of expanded clone.

>-|TRBV9|TRBJ2-1|-
TGTGCCAGCAGCGCCCACCGGGGAGCCTACAATGAGCAGTTCTTC
CASSAHRGAYNEQFF
>-|TRBV7-9|TRBJ1-5|-
TGTGCCAGCAGCTCTAGTGGGAGCAATCAGCCCCAGCATTTT
CASSSSGSNQPQHF
>-|TRBV7-9|TRBJ1-1|-
TGTGCCAGCAGCTTGCAAGGGGGAGATGATGCTTTCTTT
CASSLQGGDDAFF
>-|TRBV7-2|TRBJ2-2|TRBD1
TGTGCCAGCAGCTCCAGGGGCAGGGGGAGCACCGGGGAGCTGTTTTTT
CASSSRGRGSTGELFF
>-|TRBV30|TRBJ1-4|-
TGTGCCTGGAGCAAAGCAGGGCTAGCTAATGAAAAACTGTTTTTT
CAWSKAGLANEKLFF
>-|TRBV6-5|TRBJ2-5|-
TGTGCCAGCAGTTCCCTAGGGACTTTAAAAGAGACCCAGTACTTC
CASSSLGTLKETQYF
>-|TRBV3-1/TRBV3-2|TRBJ2-2|-
TGTGCCAGCAGCTCCGAGAGGTCCGCGCCACCCGGGGAGCTGTTTTTT
CASSSERSAPPGELFF
>-|TRBV7-2|TRBJ1-3|-
TGTGCCAGCAGATACAGGGTGGGAAACACCATATATTTT
CASRYRVGNTIYF
>-|TRBV4-1|TRBJ2-1|-
TGCGCCAGCAGCCACGGGAATACCAATGAGCAGTTCTTC
CASSHGNTNEQFF
>-|TRBV3-1/TRBV3-2|TRBJ2-3|TRBD1
TGTGCCAGCAGCCAAGATCCCGAGACAGGGGAGGATGGCACAGATACGCAGTATTTT
CASSQDPETGEDGTDTQYF
>-|TRBV7-6|TRBJ2-3|TRBD2
TGTGCCAGCAGCCAGAGTACTATAGCGGGATTAAGCACAGATACGCAGTATTTT
CASSQSTIAGLSTDTQYF
>few|TRBV4-2|TRBJ2-2|-
TGTGCCAGCAGCCAAGCCTCGGGTCACCTTACCGGGGAGCTGTTTTTT
CASSQASGHLTGELFF
>once|TRBV24-1|TRBJ1-5|-
TGTGCCACCAGTGATGTCGGGGGGGAGGGGTTGATTCAGCCCCAGCATTTT
CATSDVGGEGLIQPQHF
>-|TRBV9|TRBJ2-3|-
TGTGCCAGCAGCGTAGAACCCACCAGGGGGGCAGATACGCAGTATTTT
CASSVEPTRGADTQYF
>-|TRBV9|TRBJ1-1|-
TGTGCCAGCAGCGCCGGGAGGGCGAACACTGAAGCTTTCTTT
CASSAGRANTEAFF
>-|TRBV4-1|TRBJ1-4|-
TGCGCCAGCAGCCAAGATCGGACAGCGGAAAAACTGTTTTTT
CASSQDRTAEKLFF
>-|TRBV9|TRBJ2-3|TRBD2
TGTGCCAGCAGCGTTGGGACTAGCGGGATGCGGGCAATCAGTACAGATACGCAGTATTTT
CASSVGTSGMRAISTDTQYF
>-|TRBV5-8|TRBJ2-5|TRBD2
TGTGCCAGCAGGAGGCCAATAGCGGGAGGGCCGAGGGAGACCCAGTACTTC
CASRRPIAGGPRETQYF
>-|TRBV19|TRBJ1-1|-
TGTGCCAGTAGTATAGGCTCCGGGGTGGGTTCGCTCTCTGAAGCTTTCTTT
CASSIGSGVGSLSEAFF
>-|TRBV28|TRBJ2-7|-
TGTGCCAGCAGGCAACAGGGCTTAGGGCAGTACTTC
CASRQQGLGQYF
>-|TRBV5-4|TRBJ2-7|TRBD1
TGTGCCAGCAGACCCGGACAGGTATCGAGTGAGCAGTACTTC
CASRPGQVSSEQYF
>once|TRBV5-1|TRBJ2-6|-
TGCGCCAGCAGCTTGGCCGGAGGGCGGTCTGGGGCCAACGTCCTGACTTTC
CASSLAGGRSGANVLTF
>-|TRBV6-5|TRBJ1-2|TRBD1
TGTGCCAGCAGGGAGACAGGGATTCTGGTAGGCTACACCTTC
CASRETGILVGYTF
>-|TRBV19|TRBJ1-2|TRBD1
TGTGCCAGTATCACAACCGGGACAGGGGGCGCGAGTTTGTATGGCTACACCTTC
CASITTGTGGASLYGYTF
>-|TRBV30|TRBJ2-7|-
TGTGCCTGGAGTGGTTATACGGGAGCCTACGAGCAGTACTTC
CAWSGYTGAYEQYF
>-|TRBV14|TRBJ2-2|-
TGTGCCAGCAGAATACAGGGGAACACCGGGGAGCTGTTTTTT
CASRIQGNTGELFF
>-|TRBV3-1/TRBV3-2|TRBJ2-1|-
TGTGCCAGCAGCTTAGACTGGCGGGGAGTGAAGTTCTTC
CASSLDWRGVKFF
>-|TRBV5-1|TRBJ2-4|TRBD1
TGCGCCAGCAGCCCTAGGGGACAGTCGTCCAAAAACATTCAGTACTTC
CASSPRGQSSKNIQYF
>-|TRBV6-2/TRBV6-3|TRBJ1-2|TRBD1
TGTGCCAGCAGTGACCCGGGACAGATCTCTTTGGTAGCTGGCTACACCTTC
CASSDPGQISLVAGYTF
>-|TRBV7-9|TRBJ1-3|TRBD1
TGTGCCAGCAGCTTAGCGGGACAGGGCTCTGGAAACACCATATATTTT
CASSLAGQGSGNTIYF
>-|TRBV6-5|TRBJ1-1|-
TGTGCCAGCAGTTCGACGGACAGATGGGGTCAAGCTTTCTTT
CASSSTDRWGQAFF
>-|TRBV7-2|TRBJ2-7|-
TGTGCCAGCAGCCTACAACCCGGGGGATCTTCTTACGAGCAGTACTTC
CASSLQPGGSSYEQYF
>-|TRBV7-2|TRBJ2-3|TRBD2
TGTGCCAGCAGCTTGGGGCGGGGGGTGCAGGATACGCAGTATTTT
CASSLGRGVQDTQYF
>-|TRBV7-6|TRBJ2-1|-
TGTGCCAGCAGCTTAGCTCTAAGTAATGAGCAGTTCTTC
CASSLALSNEQFF
>-|TRBV2|TRBJ2-3|TRBD2
TGTGCCAGCAGTGAGGGGGCGGGGGGGCCGTTGGATACGCAGTATTTT
CASSEGAGGPLDTQYF
>-|TRBV29-1|TRBJ1-1|-
TGCAGCGTTGCGGGGGGTATAGGGAGCACTGAAGCTTTCTTT
CSVAGGIGSTEAFF
>-|TRBV4-3|TRBJ2-3|-
TGCGCCAGCAGCCAAGCGGGGACACCCTCCACAGATACGCAGTATTTT
CASSQAGTPSTDTQYF
>-|TRBV28|TRBJ2-5|-
TGTGCCAGCAGACCCACGAGCACGCAAGAGACCCAGTACTTC
CASRPTSTQETQYF
>few|TRBV11-1|TRBJ1-1|TRBD1
TGTGCCAGCAGTTCCGGGACAGGACACACTGAAGCTTTCTTT
CASSSGTGHTEAFF
>-|TRBV21-1|TRBJ1-5|-
TGTGCCAGCAGCAAACGTAAGGGGTTCTATAGCAATCAGCCCCAGCATTTT
CASSKRKGFYSNQPQHF
>-|TRBV11-2|TRBJ2-3|TRBD2
TGTGCCAGCAGCTTCGGGGGGGAGCCTAGCACAGATACGCAGTATTTT
CASSFGGEPSTDTQYF
>-|TRBV5-6|TRBJ1-4|-
TGTGCCAGCAGCCTCTCGGGGGAAGATGAAAAACTGTTTTTT
CASSLSGEDEKLFF
>-|TRBV6-2/TRBV6-3|TRBJ2-2|-
TGTGCCAGCAGTTATCTTTTAGCGACGAACACCGGGGAGCTGTTTTTT
CASSYLLATNTGELFF
>-|TRBV9|TRBJ2-3|TRBD2
TGTGCCAGCAGCGTACGGGGGGACGATACGCAGTATTTT
CASSVRGDDTQYF
>-|TRBV28|TRBJ1-3|-
TGTGGTTCACACGAGTTCAGACCGGGAGCTCGGGACACCATATATTTT
CGSHEFRPGARDTIYF
>-|TRBV28|TRBJ1-5|-
TGTGCCAGCAGCTCAGGGGTGAATAGCAATCAGCCCCAGCATTTT
CASSSGVNSNQPQHF
>-|TRBV7-2|TRBJ2-7|-
TGTGCCAGCAGCAGACCTGACATGACTACCTACGAGCAGTACTTC
CASSRPDMTTYEQYF
>-|TRBV7-9|TRBJ1-2|TRBD1
TGTGCCAGCAGCTTAATTGGACAGGGGGGATACTATGGCTACACCTTC
CASSLIGQGGYYGYTF
>-|TRBV7-9|TRBJ1-6|-
TGTGCCAGCAGCTTCCTCCTTCAGAATTCACCCCTCCACTTT
CASSFLLQNSPLHF
>once|TRBV4-1|TRBJ1-5|TRBD1
TGCGCCAGCAGCCGAGATCGGGGACAGGGGGATGGCAATCAGCCCCAGCATTTT
CASSRDRGQGDGNQPQHF
>-|TRBV7-2|TRBJ1-5|-
TGTGCCAGCAGGGACTACGGGACGGGGAATCAGCCCCAGCATTTT
CASRDYGTGNQPQHF
>-|TRBV5-1|TRBJ1-1|-
TGCGCCAGCAGCTTGGCTGCGGGCAGAAACACTGAAGCTTTCTTT
CASSLAAGRNTEAFF